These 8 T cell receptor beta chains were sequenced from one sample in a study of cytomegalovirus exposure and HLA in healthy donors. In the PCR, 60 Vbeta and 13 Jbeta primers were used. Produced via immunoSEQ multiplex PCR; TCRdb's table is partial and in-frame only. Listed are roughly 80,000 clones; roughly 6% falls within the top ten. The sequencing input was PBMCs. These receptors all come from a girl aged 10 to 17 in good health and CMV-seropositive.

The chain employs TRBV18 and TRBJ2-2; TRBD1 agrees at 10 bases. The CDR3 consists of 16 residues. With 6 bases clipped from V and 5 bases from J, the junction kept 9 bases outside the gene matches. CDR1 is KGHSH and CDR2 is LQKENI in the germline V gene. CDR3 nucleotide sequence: TGTGCCAGCTCGCCGGGACAGGGGTCATTAACCGGGGAGCTGTTTTTT. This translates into CASSPGQGSLTGELFF.

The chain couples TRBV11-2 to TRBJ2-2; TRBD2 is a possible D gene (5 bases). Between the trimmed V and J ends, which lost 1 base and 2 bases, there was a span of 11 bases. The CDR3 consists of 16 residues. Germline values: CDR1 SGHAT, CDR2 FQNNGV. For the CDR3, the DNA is TGTGCCAGCAGCTTAGTCAGCGGCGATAACACCGGGGAGCTGTTTTTT. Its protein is CASSLVSGDNTGELFF.

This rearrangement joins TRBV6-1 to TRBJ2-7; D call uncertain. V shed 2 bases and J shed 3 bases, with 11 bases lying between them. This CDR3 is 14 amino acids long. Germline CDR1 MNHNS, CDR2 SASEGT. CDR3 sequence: CASSEKVQDYEQYV. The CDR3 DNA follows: TGTGCCAGCAGTGAAAAAGTACAAGACTACGAGCAGTACGTC.

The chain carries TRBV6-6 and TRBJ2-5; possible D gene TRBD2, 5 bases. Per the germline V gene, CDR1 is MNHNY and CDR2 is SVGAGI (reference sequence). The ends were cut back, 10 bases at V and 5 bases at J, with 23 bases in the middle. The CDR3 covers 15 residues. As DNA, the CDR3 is TGTGCCACCACGGGAACAGCCGGGGTCGGTGAGACCCAGTACTTC. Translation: CATTGTAGVGETQYF.

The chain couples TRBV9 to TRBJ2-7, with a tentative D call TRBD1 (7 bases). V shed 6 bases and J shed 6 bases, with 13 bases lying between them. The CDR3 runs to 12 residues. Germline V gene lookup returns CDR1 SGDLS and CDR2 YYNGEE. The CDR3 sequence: CASTGGTGEQYF. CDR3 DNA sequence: TGTGCCAGCACAGGGGGGACCGGCGAGCAGTACTTC.

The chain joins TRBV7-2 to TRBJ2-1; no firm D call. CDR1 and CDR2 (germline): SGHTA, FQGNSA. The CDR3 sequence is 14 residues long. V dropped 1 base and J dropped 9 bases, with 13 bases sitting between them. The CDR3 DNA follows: TGTGCCAGCAGCTTAGTGTCCGTGGCGGTTGAGCAGTTCTTC. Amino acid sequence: CASSLVSVAVEQFF. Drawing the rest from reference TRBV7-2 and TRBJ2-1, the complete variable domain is GAGVSQSPSNKVTEKGKDVELRCDPISGHTALYWYRQSLGQGLEFLIYFQGNSAPDKSGLPSDRFSAERTGGSVSTLTIQRTQQEDSAVYLCASSLVSVAVEQFFGPGTRLTVL.

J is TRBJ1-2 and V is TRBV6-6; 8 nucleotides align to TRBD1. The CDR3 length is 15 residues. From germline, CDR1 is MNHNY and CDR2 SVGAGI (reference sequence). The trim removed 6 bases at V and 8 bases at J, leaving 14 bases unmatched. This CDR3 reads CASRTGQGTMRGYTF. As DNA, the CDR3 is TGTGCCAGCAGAACCGGACAGGGAACGATGCGAGGCTACACCTTC.

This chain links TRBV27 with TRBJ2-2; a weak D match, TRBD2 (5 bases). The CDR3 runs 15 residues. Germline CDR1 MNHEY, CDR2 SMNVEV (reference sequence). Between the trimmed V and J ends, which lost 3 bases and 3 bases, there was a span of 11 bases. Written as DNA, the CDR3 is TGTGCCAGCAGTTTCGTGGCCGGGGACACCGGGGAGCTGTTTTTT. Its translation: CASSFVAGDTGELFF.